This T cell receptor (beta chain) was sequenced for a study of cytomegalovirus exposure and HLA in healthy donors (TCRdb year 2017). The study in broad terms: According to an earlier analysis of a few hundred of the donors, some 180 million T cells yielded some 110 million unique TCR beta sequences and 276 Gb of sequence data. Donor age, sex, ethnicity and CMV serostatus were collected together with the repertoire data. The study combined high-throughput TCR immunosequencing, statistical association of individual TCRs with disease status, and machine learning to predict cytomegalovirus infection status. An earlier analysis of 587 of the donors used high-throughput TCR beta sequencing to judge whether each TCR beta V gene segment behaved as functional or pseudogenic. An early release that covered fewer than 750 HLA-typed donors contained 300 to 350 gigabases of sequencing data and 70 million to 100 million unique TCR sequences. HLA typing included class I and class II loci at four-digit resolution. Typing coverage varied by locus: 629-630 donors for A, B, C, DRB1 and DQB1; roughly 560 for DQA1; nearly 610 for DPA1; roughly 450 for DPB1. Using immunosequencing, the study profiled T cell repertoires from around 670 subjects and related those repertoires to cytomegalovirus serostatus. About 5 DR-DQ haplotypes were handled as single units for association and clustering, since linkage in the cohort was strong. Across 300 to 400 genotyped donors of the cohort, an average of approximately 200,000 unique TCR beta nucleotide sequences per donor were sequenced, and about a sixth of those sequences were non-productive. Among the approximately 420 genotyped donors, approximately 82% belonged to the genetic ancestry cluster associated with self-reported Caucasian donors. Genome-wide SNP genotypes for about 65% of the roughly 670 donors were used in a later genetic analysis, which treated that subset as a discovery cohort. The later analysis used no new phenotypic data to find candidate immune exposures, relying instead on TCR beta sequences and their occurrence across donors. A later analysis re-examined previously published TCR beta repertoires from 500 to 700 donors and added high-resolution HLA genotyping to investigate patterns of TCR occurrence. Besides the first cohort of 666 subjects, a separate validation cohort made up of 120 different subjects was used. The study aimed to test whether signatures of past pathogen exposure could be identified by cataloging public T cell receptors. All discovery cohort repertoires had been generated using a single sequencing platform.

What the authors observed across the whole study: The study gave a list of 150 to 200 TCR beta chains associated with cytomegalovirus. A later analysis reported that several top co-occurrence clusters appeared linked to parvovirus B19, influenza, CMV and Epstein-Barr virus. Some IMGT-functional V segments, including TRBV6-2 and TRBV6-3, could not be told apart with the 87-base-pair reads, so those segments were excluded. In vitro tests confirmed that a few of the cytomegalovirus-associated TCR beta chains recognize cytomegalovirus antigens. In a later genetic analysis, a missense DCLRE1C variant was associated with V-gene and J-gene trimming of TCR beta chains, and the association was replicated in an independent cohort. Correlated functional status among segregating V segments might reflect linkage disequilibrium, but an unknown experimental factor could not be ruled out. Immune exposure information for the cohort was limited to CMV serostatus. In a later analysis, 15,000 to 20,000 TCR beta sequences were associated with specific HLA alleles at a false discovery rate of 0.05. The authors suggested that the approach could potentially be extended to other disease states and immunological phenotypes. The classifier was reported to diagnose cytomegalovirus status with high specificity and sensitivity in both the original cohort and the validation cohort. The earlier analysis of a few hundred of the donors excluded some 15 rarely observed V segments, including chromosome 9 orphons, because counts were too low. A further reported finding was that TCR beta sequences accurately predicted the HLA-A and HLA-B alleles for most subjects in the first cohort. Sequencing depth was assumed to be roughly uniform across donors in the presence/absence analyses, though that assumption may not hold. A cluster of highly shared sequence variants was judged likely to be a technical artifact of the sequencing pipeline. When HLA alleles, especially DR and DQ, strongly co-occurred, TCR associations were difficult to assign to individual alleles. Because HLA typing was missing for some donors at each locus, association tests included only the typed subset. In a later analysis, HLA-associated TCR beta chains were found to be more clonally expanded and to have lower generation probabilities than equally common non-associated chains. According to a later analysis, most CMV-associated TCR beta chains appeared to be HLA-restricted, and the HLA associations seemed to be driven largely by CMV exposure. According to a later analysis, TCR association rates differed among HLA loci, with DRB1 alleles showing the most associated TCRs and HLA-C alleles showing the fewest. According to a later genetic analysis, donors in an Asian-associated ancestry cluster had fewer N-insertions in productive TCRs than the roughly 700-donor mean. In this cohort, only TCR beta chains were sequenced, and detectable features were limited by the absence of alpha or paired-chain data. Across donors, most TCR sequences were observed very rarely, whereas some public TCRs were present in many individuals. In an earlier analysis of roughly 500 of the donors, most TCR beta V segments appeared in productive rearrangements about 90% or about 30% of the time, broadly matching IMGT annotations.

Comment on this clone: Its antigen remains undetermined. The junction shows a germline mismatch at one end, possibly a read error.

The cohort consisted of 600 or so healthy bone marrow donors. All cohort members were sampled while nominally healthy, although unrecorded immune exposures were likely present. The donor was CMV seronegative and was included in the group of hundreds of seronegative cohort members. A peripheral blood sample was provided by each donor, and peripheral blood mononuclear cells were used for TCR beta sequencing. Genomic DNA extraction from the blood cell samples was performed with the Qiagen DNeasy Blood Extraction Kit. The library was made by the immunoSEQ multiplex PCR assay. For the multiplex PCR, a mixture combining 60 forward primers for TCR Vbeta segments and 13 reverse primers for TCR Jbeta segments was used. Amplification of the CDR3 region of rearranged TCR beta genes was performed with a multiplex PCR assay on genomic DNA. The Illumina HiSeq System was used to sequence the amplified TCR beta libraries as 87-base-pair reads. Turning to the authors' computational methods: Across the roughly 670 repertoires, a later analysis counted approximately 83 million unique TCR beta chains, around 10 million of which were shared by at least two donors. A nearest-neighbor algorithm error-corrected the raw reads and collapsed the reads into unique sequences, merging closely related sequences to remove PCR and sequencing errors. To assign V, D and J gene segments, CDR3 sequences were aligned to IMGT reference sequences. For a sequence to be retained, a match of at least six nucleotides to both a V gene segment and a J gene segment was required. A rearrangement was called productive if the CDR3 had no stop codons and remained in frame with V and J, and every other rearrangement was called non-productive. Following IMGT convention, CDR3 was defined as the stretch from the second conserved V-encoded cysteine to the conserved J-encoded phenylalanine. The earlier analysis of about 590 of the donors excluded sequences that lacked an unambiguous match to a single V gene segment. In an earlier analysis of approximately 560 of the donors, a V segment was called functional when productive rearrangements were above 56.7%, and segregating when the standard deviation between donors exceeded 5%. A statistical classification framework was developed to diagnose cytomegalovirus status using the catalog of TCR beta chain sequences. A later analysis assigned V and J genes by comparing TCR nucleotide sequences with IMGT/GENE-DB human TR gene sequences. Using the TCRdist pipeline, a later analysis assigned CDR3 sequences along with most-parsimonious VDJ recombination scenarios. In a later analysis, every TCR beta chain was defined by the combination of its CDR3 amino acid sequence and its V-gene family, and reads without a unique V-gene family were dropped. As a way to deal with suspected cross-contamination and a sequencing artifact, a later analysis dropped over 550 nucleotide sequences that were highly shared and had low generation probability. For each public chain, a later analysis derived a clonal expansion index from normalized ranks of inferred template counts within each repertoire. In a later analysis, generation probabilities were computed with a VDJ recombination model fitted to out-of-frame rearrangements, and the resulting probabilities were checked against IGoR. A later analysis scored TCR-TCR, TCR-HLA and TCR-CMV co-occurrence with hypergeometric tests, applying a repertoire-size bias correction to TCR pairs. In a later analysis, false discovery rates were estimated by permuting HLA or CMV assignments 20 times. In a later analysis, co-occurring TCRs were grouped with DBSCAN, and TCRdist sequence similarity was added when clustering was performed within HLA-allele-positive subsets. For co-occurrence clustering, repertoires with fewer than 30,000 or more than 120,000 public chains were excluded, along with 5 or 6 repertoires with anomalous nucleotide sharing. TCRdb took over this immuneACCESS table, retaining in-frame rearrangements with V and J assigned. Such tables are incomplete; in checked studies, under half of the missing clones stem from an unresolved V gene, and the remainder is unexplained. From that table come the V and J calls and clone size; the DNA was used to work out D and trimming. This sample gives about 150,000 clones in total; nearly 80% of them show up just once. The top ten constitute 13% to 15% of the sample.

Counted from cysteine to phenylalanine, this CDR3 has 15 amino acids. The CDR3 DNA has 45 bases and is translated from base 1. CDR1 is given as MNHNS and CDR2 as SASEGT, both from the germline V gene. The chain is made from TRBV6-1 and TRBJ2-6, and perhaps TRBD1 as D gene, on 5 matching bases. The sequence was collected from a middle-aged woman in good health and CMV-seronegative. The sample comprised PBMCs. The CDR3 reads as follows: CASSVDKSGANGLTF. The base sequence is TGTGCCAGCAGTGTTGACAAGTCTGGGGCCAACGGCCTGACTTTC.